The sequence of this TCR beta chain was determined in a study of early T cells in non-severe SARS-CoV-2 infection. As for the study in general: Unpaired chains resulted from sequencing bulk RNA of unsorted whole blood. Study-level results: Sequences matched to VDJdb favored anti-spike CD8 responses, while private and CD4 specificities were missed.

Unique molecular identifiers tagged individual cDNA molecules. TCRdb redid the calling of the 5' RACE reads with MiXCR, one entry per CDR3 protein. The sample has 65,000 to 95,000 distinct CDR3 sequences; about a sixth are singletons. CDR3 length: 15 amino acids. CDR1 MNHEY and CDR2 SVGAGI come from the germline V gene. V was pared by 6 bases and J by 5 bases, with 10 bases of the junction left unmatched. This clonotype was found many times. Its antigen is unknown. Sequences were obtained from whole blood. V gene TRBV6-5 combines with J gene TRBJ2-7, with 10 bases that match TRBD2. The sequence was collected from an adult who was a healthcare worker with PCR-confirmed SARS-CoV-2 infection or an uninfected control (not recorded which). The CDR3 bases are TGTGCCAGCAGGGACCCTAGCGGGAGCCCCAACGAGCAGTACTTC. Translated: CASRDPSGSPNEQYF.